Following are 25 T cell receptor beta chains from one sample sequenced in a study of cytomegalovirus exposure and HLA in healthy donors. PCR was performed using 60 Vbeta and 13 Jbeta primers. Sequencing was performed with immunoSEQ multiplex PCR; in TCRdb, only in-frame clones are kept and a portion is missing. The specimen's table records about 91,000 clones. The sequenced material came from PBMCs. The origin of the receptors is a woman in her twenties or thirties in good health and CMV-seronegative.

The chain employs TRBV11-2 and TRBJ2-7, with D possibly matching TRBD1 (5 bases). Trimming removed 3 bases from V and 3 bases from J, with 12 bases in between. Germline CDR1 is SGHAT and CDR2 is FQNNGV. This CDR3 is built from 14 residues. In nucleotides, the CDR3 is TGTGCCAGCAGCTTCGTGACAGCCTACTACGAGCAGTACTTC. Amino acids: CASSFVTAYYEQYF. Combining the CDR3 with reference TRBV11-2 and TRBJ2-7 gives the whole variable domain EAGVAQSPRYKIIEKRQSVAFWCNPISGHATLYWYQQILGQGPKLLIQFQNNGVVDDSQLPKDRFSAERLKGVDSTLKIQPAKLEDSAVYLCASSFVTAYYEQYFGPGTRLTVT.

The rearrangement joins TRBV6-1 to TRBJ2-2; D not certain. Between the trimmed V and J ends, which lost 6 bases and 3 bases, there was a span of 5 bases. This CDR3 has 12 residues. CDR1 and CDR2 from the germline V gene are MNHNS and SASEGT. The CDR3 region is CASSTDTGELFF. DNA of the CDR3: TGTGCCAGCAGCACGGACACCGGGGAGCTGTTTTTT.

The chain joins TRBV5-6 to TRBJ2-3; no definite D call. The CDR3 spans 13 residues. Germline V gene lookup returns CDR1 SGHDT and CDR2 YYEEEE. Trimming pared 4 bases from V and 2 bases from J, leaving 8 bases between. This chain's CDR3 is CASSLRNTDTQYF. CDR3 sequence (DNA): TGTGCCAGCAGCCTGCGGAACACAGATACGCAGTATTTT.

The rearrangement joins TRBV6-5 to TRBJ1-2; TRBD1 is a possible D gene (5 bases). This CDR3 has 16 residues. Trimming took off 0 bases at V and 6 bases at J, with 17 bases between the two ends. Germline lookup yields CDR1 MNHEY and CDR2 SVGAGI. CDR3 DNA sequence: TGTGCCAGCAGTTACTCCATCTCAGGGTTCGACGATGGCTACACCTTC. Translated, it gives CASSYSISGFDDGYTF.

The chain uses TRBV21-1 and TRBJ1-1. TRBV21-1 is tagged as a pseudogene. This CDR3 has 14 amino acids. CDR3 protein: CASSKGQRDTEAFF. The CDR3 DNA reads TGTGCCAGCAGCAAAGGCCAGCGGGACACTGAAGCTTTCTTT.

The gene calls are TRBV2 and TRBJ1-1; tentative D call: TRBD1 (5 bases). The CDR3 runs 13 residues. The ends were cut back, 4 bases at V and 3 bases at J, with 9 bases in the middle. CDR1 is SNHLY, CDR2 FYNNEI, per germline. CDR3 amino acids: CASSVDMDTEAFF. The CDR3 DNA follows: TGTGCCAGCAGTGTGGACATGGACACTGAAGCTTTCTTT.

This chain connects TRBV28 to TRBJ2-7, with D possibly TRBD2 on 7 matching bases. The CDR3 runs 14 residues. Germline values: CDR1 MDHEN, CDR2 SYDVKM. Trimming removed 5 bases at V and 7 bases at J, with 18 bases between. The DNA for the CDR3 is TGTGCCAGCAGTGTTGTAGGGGGGGCCAGGGAGCAGTACTTC. It yields the protein CASSVVGGAREQYF.

This chain joins TRBV6-1 and TRBJ1-1, with TRBD1 as a possible D gene (6 bases). The CDR3 length is 13 residues. The V end was cut by 4 bases, the J end by 7 bases, with 13 bases between. Germline V gives CDR1 MNHNS, CDR2 SASEGT. This chain's CDR3 is CASSAGEFGEAFF. The CDR3 bases are TGTGCCAGCAGTGCAGGGGAATTCGGTGAAGCTTTCTTT.

As to this clone: Mismatch with germline at one junction end may stem from a read error. The chain links TRBV10-3 to TRBJ2-7; possibly TRBD1 for D (8 bases). In germline, CDR1 is ENHRY, CDR2 SYGVKD. The CDR3 loop spans 12 amino acids. CDR3 bases: TGTGCCACCCGGGGGGAGGGGGACAGGCGGGACTTC. Translating gives CATRGEGDRRDF.

The rearrangement links TRBV6-1 to TRBJ1-6, with D unclear. This CDR3 region has 14 residues. In germline, CDR1 is MNHNS, CDR2 SASEGT. V lost 6 bases and J lost 2, with 8 bases in between. The CDR3 spells CASRAGPYNSPLHF. CDR3 DNA: TGTGCCAGCAGGGCGGGCCCCTATAATTCACCCCTCCACTTT.

The genes are TRBV7-3 and TRBJ2-1; 13 positions agree with TRBD2. Germline-derived CDR1 and CDR2 are SGHTA and FQGTGA. V shed 5 bases, J shed 6 bases, and the junction held 4 bases outside the gene matches. The CDR3 is made up of 15 amino acids. CDR3 region: CASSAGTSGINEQFF. CDR3 in DNA: TGTGCCAGCAGCGCCGGGACTAGCGGGATCAATGAGCAGTTCTTC.

The V gene is TRBV28, the J gene TRBJ1-2, with 9 bases aligning to TRBD1. CDR3 size: 13 residues. V was clipped by 5 bases and J by 8 bases; unmatched bases: 6. Germline-derived CDR1 and CDR2 are MDHEN and SYDVKM. The CDR3 is CASSPGQGKGYTF. The DNA of the CDR3 is TGTGCCAGCAGTCCGGGACAGGGAAAAGGCTACACCTTC.

This chain joins TRBV29-1 and TRBJ2-3; 9 bases agree with TRBD1. CDR1 and CDR2 (germline): SQVTM, ANQGSEA. After removal of 6 bases from V and 5 bases from J, the junction contained 12 bases not matched to a gene. This CDR3 spans 15 amino acids. Here the CDR3 DNA reads TGCAGCGTCGGTAAACAGGGGGCGCTGGGAGATACGCAGTATTTT. As protein: CSVGKQGALGDTQYF.

The chain uses TRBV15 and TRBJ2-7; 10 bases are a match to TRBD2. The V gene's germline CDR1 is LNHNV and CDR2 YYDKDF (reference sequence). V shed 1 base, J shed 2 bases, and the junction held 2 bases outside the gene matches. The CDR3 is 15 residues long. CDR3 coding DNA: TGTGCCACCAGCAGAGGCCTAGCGGGGGCCTACGAGCAGTACTTC. Translation gives CATSRGLAGAYEQYF.

The rearrangement joins TRBV19 to TRBJ2-7; TRBD2 aligns across 11 bases. The V and J ends lost 9 bases and 4 bases, in that order; junction bases with no gene match: 5. Germline V gives CDR1 LNHDA, CDR2 SQIVND (reference sequence). The CDR3 has 13 residues. In DNA form, the CDR3 reads TGTGCCAGCAACCTAGCGGGGGGATACGAGCAGTACTTC. This encodes CASNLAGGYEQYF.

CDR3 sequence (DNA): TGTGCCAGCAGCGGGAGACAGGGGGCAAAGGAGCAGTACTTC. Translation: CASSGRQGAKEQYF. This chain links TRBV9 with TRBJ2-7; the match to TRBD1 covers 10 bases. Germline V lookup: CDR1 SGDLS, CDR2 YYNGEE. V was clipped by 3 bases and J by 7 bases; unmatched bases: 7. This CDR3 has 14 amino acids.

This sequence joins TRBV11-2 and TRBJ2-7; 7 positions match TRBD2. The CDR3 loop spans 15 amino acids. The J segment lost 4 bases and the V segment lost 1 base, leaving 7 bases of the junction unmatched. CDR1 SGHAT and CDR2 FQNNGV come from the germline V gene. The CDR3 spells CASSLVSGKGYEQYF. The CDR3, as DNA: TGTGCCAGCAGCTTAGTGAGCGGGAAAGGTTACGAGCAGTACTTC.

The gene calls are TRBV9 and TRBJ1-5, with D unresolved. The germline V gene has CDR1 SGDLS and CDR2 YYNGEE. Trimming removed 7 bases from V and 7 bases from J, with 18 bases in between. The CDR3 runs 14 residues. CDR3 protein: CASGGERLGQPQHF. The CDR3 DNA reads as TGTGCCAGCGGCGGAGAGAGGCTCGGACAGCCCCAGCATTTT. Complete variable domain (other parts from reference TRBV9 and TRBJ1-5): DSGVTQTPKHLITATGQRVTLRCSPRSGDLSVYWYQQSLDQGLQFLIQYYNGEERAKGNILERFSAQQFPDLHSELNLSSLELGDSALYFCASGGERLGQPQHFGDGTRLSIL.

The chain couples TRBV7-2 to TRBJ1-4; D gene uncertain. Per germline, CDR1 SGHTA and CDR2 FQGNSA. CDR3 length: 13 residues. V was pared by 5 bases and J by 8 bases, with 12 bases between. The CDR3 protein is CASSGRRSEKLFF. The CDR3 nucleotides read TGTGCCAGCAGCGGTAGGAGGAGCGAAAAACTGTTTTTT.

The rearrangement joins TRBV30 to TRBJ1-1, with a weak D call TRBD1 (6 bases). The V gene's germline CDR1 is GTSNPN and CDR2 SVGIG (reference sequence). V was clipped by 5 bases and J by 4 bases, with 14 bases between them. CDR3 length equals 13 residues. The CDR3 reads CAWRQDMGTEAFF. The CDR3 DNA reads as TGTGCCTGGCGACAGGATATGGGCACTGAAGCTTTCTTT.

The rearrangement uses TRBV10-1 and TRBJ2-1; 12 bases agree with TRBD2. V lost 7 bases, J lost 0 bases, and 16 bases stayed unmatched. Per germline, CDR1 WNHNN and CDR2 SYGVQD (reference sequence). The CDR3 spans 20 residues. Here the CDR3 DNA reads TGCGCCAGCACCCTAACCAAACTAGCGGGGGGACCGAGCTCCTACAATGAGCAGTTCTTC. It specifies CASTLTKLAGGPSSYNEQFF.

The chain uses TRBV5-1 and TRBJ2-5; 12 bases line up with TRBD2. CDR3 length equals 13 residues. Germline V gene lookup returns CDR1 SGHRS and CDR2 YFSETQ. The J segment lost 4 bases and the V segment lost 5 bases, leaving 0 bases of the junction unmatched. Written as DNA, the CDR3 is TGCGCCAGCAGGGGACTAGCGGGAGAGACCCAGTACTTC. Amino acids: CASRGLAGETQYF.

This chain links TRBV7-6 with TRBJ2-5; D is perhaps TRBD1 (5 bases). The J call may be wrong; the DNA end is better matched by TRBJ2-7. The V gene's germline CDR1 is SGHVS and CDR2 FNYEAQ. This CDR3 has 17 residues. The DNA of the CDR3 is TGTGCCAGCAGCTTAGGTTGGGGCCCTCCGAGCTCCTACGAGCAGTACTTC. This codes for CASSLGWGPPSSYEQYF.

This sequence joins TRBV29-1 and TRBJ2-4; TRBD1 might be the D (5 bases). The V gene's germline CDR1 is SQVTM and CDR2 ANQGSEA. Trimming took off 5 bases at V and 9 bases at J, with 17 bases between the two ends. This CDR3 spans 13 amino acids. The CDR3 sequence: CSVMGRTRGIQYF. The DNA of the CDR3 is TGCAGCGTTATGGGAAGGACACGAGGCATTCAGTACTTC. The whole variable domain, remainder taken from reference TRBV29-1 and TRBJ2-4, is SAVISQKPSRDICQRGTSLTIQCQVDSQVTMMFWYRQQPGQSLTLIATANQGSEATYESGFVIDKFPISRPNLTFSTLTVSNMSPEDSSIYLCSVMGRTRGIQYFGAGTRLSVL.

This clone ranks as medium-sized in terms of frequency. This chain connects TRBV30 to TRBJ1-4; unclear D gene. The CDR3 consists of 13 residues. Germline assignment: CDR1 GTSNPN and CDR2 SVGIG (reference sequence). Trimming removed 5 bases at V and 2 bases at J, with 9 bases between. CDR3 DNA: TGTGCCTGGTCCTATATGACTAATGAAAAACTGTTTTTT. Its translation: CAWSYMTNEKLFF.